The sequence of this T cell receptor beta chain was determined in a study of low-dose radiotherapy and immunotherapy resistance in tumors (dated by TCRdb to between 2020 and 2023). In the study overall: Patients in Cohort 1 were given 0.5 Gy per fraction every 2 weeks, and the prescribed total PTV dose was 6.5 Gy. For Cohort 2, the dose was 1 Gy per fraction given every two weeks, adding up to 13 Gy in total across 26 weeks. Nivolumab and ipilimumab were both given intravenously, with nivolumab at a 240 mg flat dose every two weeks and ipilimumab at 1 mg/kg every six weeks. Cyclophosphamide 200 mg/m2 was given intravenously every two weeks, one day before each radiation and immunotherapy administration. Aspirin 300 mg was taken orally once daily by patients for four cycles, starting on cycle 1 day 1. Trial participants were not randomized into treatment groups. The translational analysis covered eight patients: three from the first dose cohort and the first five from the second dose cohort.

Sequencing took place on an Illumina HiSeq 2500. First-strand cDNA was synthesized with Superscript III and a set of TRAV- and TRBV-specific primers, covering both TCRalpha and TCRbeta chains. A roughly 19-cycle PCR with Phusion amplified the TCRs, pairing a constant-region primer with the adapter that was attached to the V primers. Amplification of the isolated mRNA was done with the MessageAmp II aRNA Amplification Kit, which involved an approximately 16-hour in vitro transcription at 37 degrees C. The Dynabeads mRNA DIRECT Purification Kit was used to isolate mRNA for TCR sequencing. A second approximately 25-cycle Phusion PCR added indexed Illumina adapters, and products were purified with AMPure XP beads. Concerning the study's data processing: Custom Perl scripts were used to pool TCR sequences that encoded the same protein, to remove out-of-frame sequences, and to calculate the abundance of each clonotype. Any TCR sequence supported by only a single read was excluded from analysis. Shannon entropy, Gini index, clonality, richness, and the frequency of TCRs shared between repertoires were included as repertoire metrics. TCRdb reanalyzed the raw reads on its own, using fastp at Q25 for trimming and MiXCR for clone calling, and kept in-frame beta chains. All rows with the same CDR3 protein become a single entry with the most common DNA and genes. The V and J calls and clone size come from TCRdb's table, not from the authors' own analysis. This sample has about 58,000 distinct CDR3 sequences in its table, and about 25% of those were observed once. In total, the top ten clones hold 6.5% to 7% of the sample.

This clonotype showed up just a few times. The antigen this receptor binds is unknown. It has no much larger one-base neighbor in the sample; base qualities were not kept. CDR1 SGHRS and CDR2 YFSETQ are derived from the germline V gene. The CDR3 goes from the cysteine to the phenylalanine over 15 residues. Of the read, only the CDR3 DNA is kept; its 45 bases are in frame from base 1. V lost 1 base and J lost 6 bases, and the count of bases not matched to a germline gene is 7. The meaning of the sample's time point label: after trial treatment. The label giving this sample's treatment or condition can be read as: LDRT plus nivolumab, ipilimumab, low-dose cyclophosphamide and aspirin (RACIN trial). Donors were enrolled in RACIN, a single-arm phase I dose-escalation trial in which nivolumab, ipilimumab, aspirin, low-dose cyclophosphamide and low-dose radiotherapy were combined. To be eligible, a patient needed to have an advanced solid tumor that was TIL-negative.

This TCR was recovered from a male donor with prostate cancer. The chain links TRBV5-1 with TRBJ2-1; TRBD2 lines up with 7 middle nucleotides. The sample consisted of PBMCs, taken after low-dose radiotherapy plus immunotherapy. The CDR3 corresponds to CASSLLGGTGNEQFF. The bases read TGCGCCAGCAGCTTGTTGGGAGGGACTGGCAATGAGCAGTTCTTC.